This T cell receptor (beta chain) was sequenced in a study of neurological immune-mediated disorders. The cDNA came from 5'RACE with 10-nucleotide random UMIs. In TCRdb, the 5' RACE reads were re-called with MiXCR into one record per CDR3 protein. Among roughly 46,000 distinct CDR3 sequences listed, about 1.8% were seen once. This clonotype occurred many times. Germline-derived CDR1 and CDR2 are LNHNV and YYDKDF (reference sequence). This CDR3 is built from 17 residues. Germline trimming cut 5 bases from V and 2 bases from J; bases unmatched to any gene: 10. The sequenced sample was PBMCs. The chain employs TRBV15 and TRBJ2-3; TRBD1 matches at 10 bases. The source is a woman in her thirties or forties with multiple sclerosis. DNA for the CDR3: TGTGCCACCAGCTCCCCCGACGGGACAGGGGACACAGATACGCAGTATTTT. It codes for CATSSPDGTGDTDTQYF.